This is a list of T cell receptor beta chains from one sample in a study of vaccination effects on CD4 cells after COVID-19. The data were produced by immunoSEQ multiplex PCR, yet TCRdb's version contains in-frame clones alone and is incomplete. Of 55,000 to 80,000 clones in the sample, about four fifths were seen once. Antigens of these TCRs are unknown. The sequencing used CD4+ T cells from PBMCs cultured with SARS-CoV-2 spike peptides, collected before COVID-19 vaccination. The receptors shown here come from a human donor who received a COVID-19 vaccine. CDR3s include the opening cysteine and the closing phenylalanine or tryptophan. Each record gives: CDR3 protein, CDR3 DNA, D gene, clone size, V gene, J gene. The D gene is left open where the match is weak. Clone size is shown for a subset of rows, as once, few, many or a class of expanded clone.

CASNEGGEKLFF,TGCGCCAGCAACGAAGGGGGCGAAAAACTGTTTTTT,TRBD1,once,TRBV10-2,TRBJ1-4
CSARDPRFAFF,TGCAGTGCTAGAGATCCCCGGTTCGCTTTCTTT,NA,NA,TRBV20-1,TRBJ1-1
CASSESLIRSEEQFF,TGCGCCAGCAGTGAGTCTTTGATCAGGTCGGAGGAGCAGTTCTTC,NA,NA,TRBV10-1,TRBJ2-1
CASSPGGSYGYTF,TGCGCCAGCAGCCCAGGGGGAAGCTATGGCTACACCTTC,TRBD1,few,TRBV10-1,TRBJ1-2
CASSFLPRSGANVLTF,TGTGCCAGCAGCTTTCTCCCCCGGTCTGGGGCCAACGTCCTGACTTTC,NA,NA,TRBV7-9,TRBJ2-6
CASKEGPSGELFF,TGTGCCAGCAAGGAGGGCCCTTCCGGGGAGCTGTTTTTT,NA,NA,TRBV6-6,TRBJ2-2
CASSRGLAVTETQYF,TGCGCCAGCAGCCGCGGACTAGCGGTTACCGAGACCCAGTACTTC,TRBD2,NA,TRBV5-1,TRBJ2-5
CATSALPGQGRGETQYF,TGTGCCACCAGTGCCCTCCCGGGACAGGGTCGAGGAGAGACCCAGTACTTC,TRBD1,NA,TRBV24-1,TRBJ2-5
CASSSNSGGQLRNTIYF,TGTGCCAGCAGCTCTAATTCGGGGGGTCAATTGAGAAACACCATATATTTT,NA,once,TRBV7-8,TRBJ1-3
CASSTGTANQPQHF,TGTGCCAGTTCCACCGGGACGGCAAATCAGCCCCAGCATTTT,NA,NA,TRBV19,TRBJ1-5
CASSPDNPGNSPLHF,TGTGCCAGCTCGCCGGACAACCCGGGCAATTCACCCCTCCACTTT,NA,few,TRBV18,TRBJ1-6
CASSGLGARNTEAFF,TGTGCCAGTAGTGGATTAGGAGCGAGGAACACTGAAGCTTTCTTT,NA,NA,TRBV19,TRBJ1-1
CATSRGQTNTEAFF,TGTGCCACCTCCCGAGGTCAGACGAACACTGAAGCTTTCTTT,NA,NA,TRBV24-1,TRBJ1-1
CASSVGAPYNSPLHF,TGTGCCAGCAGCGTAGGAGCGCCCTATAATTCACCCCTCCACTTT,NA,NA,TRBV9,TRBJ1-6
CASSPQGFGTDTQYF,TGTGCCAGCAGTCCTCAGGGTTTCGGCACAGATACGCAGTATTTT,NA,NA,TRBV2,TRBJ2-3
CASSIVTGESPLHF,TGTGCCAGTAGTATAGTGACAGGGGAATCACCCCTCCACTTT,TRBD1,NA,TRBV19,TRBJ1-6
CASSTGTGPGSEAFF,TGTGCCAGCAGCACCGGGACAGGGCCGGGATCTGAAGCTTTCTTT,TRBD1,NA,TRBV6-5,TRBJ1-1
CASSYNSATNYGYTF,TGTGCCAGCAGTTACAATTCCGCTACTAACTATGGCTACACCTTC,NA,few,TRBV6-6,TRBJ1-2
CASSPSGARYNEQFF,TGTGCCAGCAGCCCCTCCGGGGCCCGATACAATGAGCAGTTCTTC,NA,NA,TRBV3-1/TRBV3-2,TRBJ2-1
CASSLTEDTQYF,TGTGCCAGCAGCCTAACTGAGGATACGCAGTATTTT,NA,NA,TRBV5-6,TRBJ2-3
CASSIGRNTDIQYF,TGTGCCAGTAGTATAGGACGGAATACCGACATTCAGTACTTC,NA,NA,TRBV19,TRBJ2-4
CASSLATADYNEQFF,TGTGCCAGCAGCTTAGCAACAGCGGACTACAATGAGCAGTTCTTC,NA,once,TRBV7-7,TRBJ2-1
CASSLRGDFTDTQYF,TGTGCCAGCTCCCTTCGCGGGGACTTCACAGATACGCAGTATTTT,NA,NA,TRBV18,TRBJ2-3
CASRTSGGPETQYF,TGTGCCAGCAGGACTAGCGGGGGGCCAGAGACCCAGTACTTC,TRBD2,NA,TRBV27,TRBJ2-5
CASSLSRGDNEKLFF,TGTGCCAGCTCACTCTCCAGGGGTGATAATGAAAAACTGTTTTTT,NA,NA,TRBV18,TRBJ1-4
CASRSGRGLGGELFF,TGTGCCAGTCGTTCCGGGCGGGGGCTCGGAGGGGAGCTGTTTTTT,NA,NA,TRBV19,TRBJ2-2
CASRNRASGTEAFF,TGTGCCAGCAGAAACAGGGCCTCGGGCACTGAAGCTTTCTTT,NA,NA,TRBV6-5,TRBJ1-1
CASSQDRASPETQYF,TGTGCCAGTAGTCAGGACAGGGCATCCCCAGAGACCCAGTACTTC,TRBD1,NA,TRBV19,TRBJ2-5
CASSPPTRFPSVGGELFF,TGTGCCAGCAGCCCTCCGACACGTTTCCCTAGCGTGGGCGGGGAGCTGTTTTTT,NA,NA,TRBV7-3,TRBJ2-2
CASRIQGSKNNSPLHF,TGTGCCAGCAGGATACAGGGCTCAAAAAATAATTCACCCCTCCACTTT,NA,once,TRBV7-8,TRBJ1-6
CASRPTANTGELFF,TGTGCCAGCAGGCCCACAGCGAACACCGGGGAGCTGTTTTTT,NA,NA,TRBV7-3,TRBJ2-2